The 31 T cell receptor beta chains below were found in one sample sequenced in a study of T cell repertoires in cytomegalovirus infection. TCRdb reprocessed the reads via MiXCR and lists one record per CDR3 protein. In the table there are 300,000 to 400,000 distinct CDR3 sequences, around 25% of which are singletons. Their cognate antigens are unknown. The sequencing here drew on cultured PBMCs, taken from culture after CMV antigen stimulation. These receptors were collected from a human donor in good health (CMV status not recorded). Some clones in this sample may be carry-over from other donors' samples.

There are a few counts of this clonotype. The chain is built from TRBV27 and TRBJ1-3; no clear D gene. This CDR3 is 14 amino acids long. Per the germline V gene, CDR1 is MNHEY and CDR2 is SMNVEV (reference sequence). Trimming shortened V by 4 bases and J by 0 bases, and 7 bases separated the two germline ends. Here the CDR3 DNA reads TGTGCCAGCAGTTGGAGTTACTCTGGAAACACCATATATTTT. Translating it yields CASSWSYSGNTIYF.

The V and J genes are TRBV5-1 and TRBJ2-2, with 8 bases identical to TRBD2. The CDR3 extends over 17 amino acids. The V gene end was trimmed by 4 bases and the J gene end by 4 bases; junction bases not matched to a gene: 12. Germline V gene lookup returns CDR1 SGHRS and CDR2 YFSETQ. This chain's CDR3 is CASSDFPGGTVTGELFF. Written as DNA, the CDR3 is TGCGCCAGCAGCGATTTCCCGGGAGGGACGGTCACCGGGGAGCTGTTTTTT.

This clonotype was seen repeatedly, ten times or more. The gene calls are TRBV7-8 and TRBJ2-3, with a tentative D call TRBD2 (8 bases). The length of the CDR3 is 15 residues. V shed 6 bases and J shed 4 bases, with 17 bases lying between them. CDR1 and CDR2 from the germline V gene are SGHVS and FQNEAQ. CDR3 nucleotides: TGTGCCAGCAGTCTAGACGGGAGGGGGCCAGATACGCAGTATTTT. It yields the protein CASSLDGRGPDTQYF. Full variable domain (outside the CDR3, taken from reference TRBV7-8 and TRBJ2-3): GAGVSQSPRYKVAKRGQDVALRCDPISGHVSLFWYQQALGQGPEFLTYFQNEAQLDKSGLPSDRFFAERPEGSVSTLKIQRTQQEDSAVYLCASSLDGRGPDTQYFGPGTRLTVL.

CDR3 in amino acids: CASSLAREGSSYGYTF. CDR3 nucleotides: TGTGCCAGCAGCTTAGCAAGGGAGGGCTCCAGCTATGGCTACACCTTC. The chain couples TRBV11-2 to TRBJ1-2; D gene uncertain. CDR1 and CDR2 from the germline V gene are SGHAT and FQNNGV. This CDR3 contains 16 residues. Between the trimmed V and J ends, which lost 1 base and 4 bases, there was a span of 16 bases.

This chain connects TRBV4-3 to TRBJ2-2, with D uncertain. V was shortened by 1 base and J by 0 bases, with 18 bases between the two germline ends. Germline-derived CDR1 and CDR2 are LGHNA and YSLEER. This CDR3 has 19 residues. The CDR3 nucleotides read TGCGCCAGCAGCCAAGCGTGGTGGGCGGCAGGATCGAACACCGGGGAGCTGTTTTTT. The encoded protein is CASSQAWWAAGSNTGELFF.

This clonotype was picked up many times. The J gene is TRBJ1-1, the V gene TRBV7-2; D not resolved. The CDR3 sequence is 15 residues long. V lost 6 bases to trimming and J lost 6 bases, with 20 bases between them. The V gene's germline CDR1 is SGHTA and CDR2 FQGNSA. CDR3 nucleotides: TGTGCCAGCAGTCTCTACTTAGGTAGCAGACCTGAAGCTTTCTTT. It is translated as CASSLYLGSRPEAFF. The variable domain in full, completed from reference TRBV7-2 and TRBJ1-1, reads GAGVSQSPSNKVTEKGKDVELRCDPISGHTALYWYRQSLGQGLEFLIYFQGNSAPDKSGLPSDRFSAERTGGSVSTLTIQRTQQEDSAVYLCASSLYLGSRPEAFFGQGTRLTVV.

The V and J genes are TRBV12-3 or TRBV12-4 and TRBJ2-2; TRBD2 aligns across 7 bases. CDR3 length: 17 amino acids. The CDR3 DNA is TGTGCTACGCCAGTAAATGGGCCTAGCGGGAACACCGGGGAGCTGTTTTTT. Residues: CATPVNGPSGNTGELFF.

This clonotype appeared a few times. The chain joins TRBV30 to TRBJ2-1; the match to TRBD2 covers 9 bases. J was trimmed by 5 bases and V by 3 bases; bases with no gene match: 8. Looked up from germline, CDR1 is GTSNPN and CDR2 is SVGIG (reference sequence). The CDR3 is 15 amino acids. CDR3 DNA: TGTGCCTGGAGCACAGGACTAGCGCTTAACAATGAGCAGTTCTTC. Its translation: CAWSTGLALNNEQFF.

The V and J genes are TRBV9 and TRBJ2-7; unclear D gene. Trimming took 0 bases from V and 7 from J, leaving 17 bases between them. The germline CDR1 and CDR2 sequences are SGDLS and YYNGEE. There are 15 residues in the CDR3. The CDR3 here is CASSVEGNPPKEQYF. DNA for the CDR3: TGTGCCAGCAGCGTAGAAGGAAACCCCCCGAAGGAGCAGTACTTC.

This clonotype was found many times. This chain connects TRBV7-2 to TRBJ1-4; TRBD1 is a possible D gene (6 bases). V was clipped by 1 base and J by 8 bases, with 14 bases between them. The CDR3 is 15 amino acids. Germline assignment: CDR1 SGHTA and CDR2 FQGNSA. CDR3 in amino acids: CASSLVDRSGEKLFF. The CDR3 nucleotides are TGTGCCAGCAGCTTAGTAGACAGGTCGGGGGAAAAACTGTTTTTT.

This clonotype was recorded at least ten times. The rearrangement joins TRBV7-3 to TRBJ2-7; 10 nucleotides agree with TRBD1. Trimming cost V 5 bases and J 7 bases; bases outside gene matches: 11. There are 15 residues in the CDR3. The germline gives CDR1 SGHTA, CDR2 FQGTGA. The CDR3 DNA reads as TGTGCCAGCAGCGCCTCCGGGACAGGGGCAAGGGAGCAGTACTTC. It encodes CASSASGTGAREQYF.

There are many counts of this clonotype. The chain recombines TRBV7-9 with TRBJ1-4; 8 bases map to TRBD1. CDR1 is SEHNR, CDR2 FQNEAQ, per germline (reference sequence). The CDR3 is made up of 14 amino acids. The V segment lost 6 bases and the J segment 5 bases; nucleotides outside the gene matches: 5. This chain's CDR3 is CASRWGTGNEKLFF. DNA of the CDR3: TGTGCCAGCAGGTGGGGGACAGGAAATGAAAAACTGTTTTTT. The variable domain in full, completed from reference TRBV7-9 and TRBJ1-4, reads DTGVSQNPRHKITKRGQNVTFRCDPISEHNRLYWYRQTLGQGPEFLTYFQNEAQLEKSRLLSDRFSAERPKGSFSTLEIQRTEQGDSAMYLCASRWGTGNEKLFFGSGTQLSVL.

The V and J genes are TRBV12-3 or TRBV12-4 and TRBJ2-3; 7 bases match TRBD2. CDR3 length equals 15 residues. V lost 6 bases, J lost 4 bases, and 10 bases stayed unmatched. The DNA of the CDR3 is TGTGCCAGCAGGCGGCGGGAGAGCTCGGCAGATACGCAGTATTTT. It encodes CASRRRESSADTQYF.

This sequence joins TRBV6-5 and TRBJ2-2, with TRBD2 as a possible D gene (7 bases). Trimming took 3 bases from V and 7 from J, leaving 15 bases between them. The germline V gene encodes CDR1 MNHEY and CDR2 SVGAGI. The CDR3 totals 15 residues. CDR3 sequence reads: CASSYYGGRVGELFF. DNA of the CDR3: TGTGCCAGCAGTTATTACGGGGGGCGGGTCGGGGAGCTGTTTTTT.

This clonotype was seen at least ten times. This chain connects TRBV7-2 to TRBJ1-4; 7 bases line up with TRBD1. The CDR3 sequence is 15 residues long. V shed 2 bases, J shed 10 bases, and the junction held 10 bases outside the gene matches. Germline CDR1 reads SGHTA; CDR2 reads FQGNSA. The CDR3 region has the DNA TGTGCCAGCAGCTTACCCGGGACAGCCGTTACAAAACTGTTTTTT. It specifies CASSLPGTAVTKLFF.

This clonotype was found many times. The chain recombines TRBV7-8 with TRBJ1-2, with D perhaps TRBD1 (6 bases). V lost 1 base and J lost 3, with 18 bases in between. Germline assignment: CDR1 SGHVS and CDR2 FQNEAQ. CDR3 length: 17 amino acids. The CDR3 coding sequence is TGTGCCAGCAGCTTAGGCCGATTCAGGGGCAGGGACTATGGCTACACCTTC. This sequence encodes CASSLGRFRGRDYGYTF.

This clonotype was detected only a few times. The chain combines TRBV20-1 with TRBJ2-3; the D call may be TRBD1 or TRBD2 (5 bases each). CDR1 is DFQATT, CDR2 SNEGSKA, per germline (reference sequence). V was pared by 6 bases and J by 6 bases, with 16 bases between. This CDR3 spans 13 amino acids. CDR3 loop: CSADGGVEDTQYF. CDR3 nucleotides: TGCAGTGCGGATGGGGGAGTTGAGGATACGCAGTATTTT.

In its sample, this clonotype was seen a few times. The chain couples TRBV12-3 or TRBV12-4 to TRBJ1-3; D call uncertain. This CDR3 has 16 amino acids. Deletions cut 2 bases from V and 0 bases from J, with 11 bases between. CDR3 coding DNA: TGTGCCAGCAGTTTATGGGCGCGACTCTCTGGAAACACCATATATTTT. It specifies CASSLWARLSGNTIYF.

This clonotype showed up just a few times. V gene TRBV6-1 combines with J gene TRBJ1-1, with D hard to call. The V end lost 7 bases, the J end lost 3 bases, and 6 bases lay between the germline ends. The CDR3 totals 11 residues. CDR1 MNHNS and CDR2 SASEGT come from the germline V gene. CDR3 residues: CASNVYTEAFF. CDR3 in DNA: TGTGCCAGCAATGTATACACTGAAGCTTTCTTT.

This clonotype showed up many times. The CDR3 region is CSAPGQASKVSGANVLTF. CDR3 bases: TGCAGTGCGCCAGGCCAGGCCTCCAAGGTATCTGGGGCCAACGTCCTGACTTTC. The chain uses TRBV20-1 and TRBJ2-6; D not resolved. The V gene's germline CDR1 is DFQATT and CDR2 SNEGSKA (reference sequence). CDR3 length: 18 amino acids. The V end was cut by 6 bases, the J end by 1 base, with 22 bases between.

The genes are TRBV4-2 and TRBJ1-2; D gene uncertain. Per germline, CDR1 LGHNA and CDR2 YNFKEQ. Trimming shortened V by 0 bases and J by 0 bases, and 11 bases separated the two germline ends. The CDR3 extends over 16 amino acids. CDR3 bases: TGTGCCAGCAGCCAAGACGGTTCCGGGACTAACTATGGCTACACCTTC. Amino acid sequence: CASSQDGSGTNYGYTF.

This chain uses TRBV6-6 with TRBJ2-3, with 9 bases matching TRBD2. Per the germline V gene, CDR1 is MNHNY and CDR2 is SVGAGI (reference sequence). Germline trimming cut 5 bases from V and 3 bases from J; bases unmatched to any gene: 9. This CDR3 spans 16 amino acids. The CDR3 DNA follows: TGTGCCAGCAGTCGAGGCCCTAGCGGGACGACAGATACGCAGTATTTT. It yields the protein CASSRGPSGTTDTQYF.

V is TRBV20-1 and J is TRBJ2-2; 9 bases line up with TRBD2. The CDR3 runs to 17 residues. The germline CDR1 and CDR2 sequences are DFQATT and SNEGSKA (reference sequence). J gave up 7 bases and V 1 base, and 13 bases lay outside the gene matches. CDR3 sequence: CSARAPLAGALYGELFF. The CDR3 DNA sequence: TGCAGTGCTAGAGCCCCTTTAGCGGGAGCGCTTTACGGGGAGCTGTTTTTT.

This clonotype was seen ten or more times. V and J are TRBV7-3 and TRBJ2-3, with 7 bases matching TRBD1. The germline CDR1 and CDR2 sequences are SGHTA and FQGTGA. With 5 bases clipped from V and 2 bases from J, the junction kept 4 bases outside the gene matches. The CDR3 runs to 14 residues. This chain's CDR3 is CASSRTGDTDTQYF. The CDR3 DNA is TGTGCCAGCAGCCGAACAGGGGACACAGATACGCAGTATTTT.

The V gene is TRBV2, the J gene TRBJ2-3; 12 nucleotides align to TRBD2. V lost 4 bases to trimming and J lost 4 bases; unmatched junction nucleotides: 6. The CDR3 is made up of 16 amino acids. Germline V lookup: CDR1 SNHLY, CDR2 FYNNEI. CDR3 protein: CASSGLAGGRADTQYF. In nucleotides, the CDR3 is TGTGCCAGCAGTGGCCTAGCGGGAGGGCGGGCAGATACGCAGTATTTT.

The J gene is TRBJ2-1, the V gene TRBV19; TRBD2 is a possible D gene (5 bases). Trimming left V 8 bases short and J 5 bases short, with 16 bases between. Germline CDR1 LNHDA, CDR2 SQIVND (reference sequence). The CDR3 is 14 residues long. CDR3 nucleotides: TGTGCCAGTGCTGACCTGGGAGAGAACAATGAGCAGTTCTTC. It codes for CASADLGENNEQFF.

V usage is TRBV2 and J usage is TRBJ2-1; a weak D match, TRBD2 (5 bases). Germline values: CDR1 SNHLY, CDR2 FYNNEI. The CDR3 has 13 residues. Trimming took 3 bases from V and 10 from J, leaving 13 bases between them. CDR3 in DNA: TGTGCCAGCAGTGAGACTATGACTCGCGAGCAGTTCTTC. This gives the protein CASSETMTREQFF.

This chain joins TRBV7-8 and TRBJ1-1; 7 nucleotides agree with TRBD1. The CDR3 totals 12 residues. From germline, CDR1 is SGHVS and CDR2 FQNEAQ. Trimming took 6 bases from V and 6 from J; bases not matched to a gene: 4. CDR3 nucleotides: TGTGCCAGCAGAAACAGGGGCGCTGAAGCTTTCTTT. Protein: CASRNRGAEAFF.

V usage is TRBV7-9 and J usage is TRBJ1-2, with 10 bases aligning to TRBD1. The CDR3 has 18 residues. With V trimmed by 6 bases and J by 4 bases, 17 bases remained unmatched. Germline V CDR1 and CDR2: SEHNR, FQNEAQ (reference sequence). The CDR3 region has the DNA TGTGCCAGCAGTCAACGACGAACCGGGACAGGGGACTTCTATGGCTACACCTTC. It specifies CASSQRRTGTGDFYGYTF.

The rearrangement uses TRBV7-6 and TRBJ1-5; D is uncertain. The CDR3 covers 14 residues. Per germline, CDR1 SGHVS and CDR2 FNYEAQ. V was pared by 3 bases and J by 7 bases, with 13 bases between. The CDR3 DNA reads as TGTGCCAGCAGCTTTCAGAACCCATCGCAGCCCCAGCATTTT. Encoded protein: CASSFQNPSQPQHF.

This clonotype came up many times. The rearrangement uses TRBV7-2 and TRBJ2-1; the D call may be TRBD1 or TRBD2 (5 bases each). CDR1 SGHTA and CDR2 FQGNSA come from the germline V gene. V gave up 8 bases and J gave up 6 bases, with 11 bases separating them. This CDR3 has 12 residues. The CDR3 is CASLGGGNEQFF. The CDR3 nucleotides are TGTGCCAGCCTAGGTGGGGGCAATGAGCAGTTCTTC.